Listed below are T cell receptor beta chains from one sample, sequenced in a study of T cells in localized non-small cell lung cancer. TCRdb's copy holds only in-frame clones and misses some; the assay was immunoSEQ multiplex PCR. Of 25,000 or so clones listed, 86% are singletons. This specimen was peripheral blood, taken before any cancer treatment. The receptors were sampled from a female donor of 60 years or more with stage I lung adenocarcinoma. The CDR3 runs from the conserved cysteine through the conserved F or W. Each record gives: J gene, V gene, CDR3 protein.

j_call: TRBJ1-2
v_call: TRBV27
cdr3_aa: CASSFDRGLYGYTF

j_call: TRBJ2-7
v_call: TRBV7-6
cdr3_aa: CASSPRDRVYEQYF

j_call: TRBJ2-7
v_call: TRBV6-5
cdr3_aa: CASKDTHYEQYF

j_call: TRBJ1-3
v_call: TRBV7-6
cdr3_aa: CASSLVPGGTGNTIYF

j_call: TRBJ2-3
v_call: TRBV11-3
cdr3_aa: CASSPGGGAPPDTQYF

j_call: TRBJ1-2
v_call: TRBV19
cdr3_aa: CASSRGLSGYGYTF

j_call: TRBJ1-6
v_call: TRBV30
cdr3_aa: CAWARTGGGSPLHF

j_call: TRBJ1-2
v_call: TRBV7-3
cdr3_aa: CASSFDPGYGYTF

j_call: TRBJ1-1
v_call: TRBV6-1
cdr3_aa: CASSGPQAPEAFF

j_call: TRBJ2-1
v_call: TRBV11-1
cdr3_aa: CASSAGLAEGIEQFF

j_call: TRBJ2-7
v_call: TRBV4-2
cdr3_aa: CASSQPQAYEQYF

j_call: TRBJ1-2
v_call: TRBV4-2
cdr3_aa: CASSQVPAGRLGYTF

j_call: TRBJ2-1
v_call: TRBV7-8
cdr3_aa: CASSLVLAGGPSNEQFF

j_call: TRBJ1-1
v_call: TRBV25-1
cdr3_aa: CASSGLRGRTEAFF

j_call: TRBJ2-7
v_call: TRBV5-1
cdr3_aa: CASSLGGTGIYEQYF

j_call: TRBJ1-6
v_call: TRBV5-1
cdr3_aa: CASSIERGQHSPLHF

j_call: TRBJ2-1
v_call: TRBV9
cdr3_aa: CASSYTSGGANEQFF

j_call: TRBJ2-1
v_call: TRBV25-1
cdr3_aa: CASRPTGYNEQFF

j_call: TRBJ1-1
v_call: TRBV7-9
cdr3_aa: CASSLGGPLEAFF

j_call: TRBJ2-7
v_call: TRBV10-2
cdr3_aa: CASSAYSRGAWYEQYF

j_call: TRBJ2-1
v_call: TRBV28
cdr3_aa: CASSFKRFSSYNEQFF

j_call: TRBJ1-3
v_call: TRBV5-1
cdr3_aa: CASSRTGSQSGNTIYF

j_call: TRBJ1-1
v_call: TRBV27
cdr3_aa: CASSRGTVIDTEAFF

j_call: TRBJ1-2
v_call: TRBV9
cdr3_aa: CASSVMGAQGYGYTF

j_call: TRBJ2-3
v_call: TRBV15
cdr3_aa: CATSPRGISTDTQYF

j_call: TRBJ1-2
v_call: TRBV10-3
cdr3_aa: CAISDSVGGYTF

j_call: TRBJ2-1
v_call: TRBV9
cdr3_aa: CASSSSGGYNEQFF

j_call: TRBJ2-3
v_call: TRBV5-1
cdr3_aa: CASSWDTNTDTQYF

j_call: TRBJ2-5
v_call: TRBV11-3
cdr3_aa: CASRDSVKETQYF

j_call: TRBJ1-1
v_call: TRBV5-1
cdr3_aa: CASSRGWTEAFF

j_call: TRBJ1-1
v_call: TRBV18
cdr3_aa: CASSLVGTGNTEAFF

j_call: TRBJ1-1
v_call: TRBV19
cdr3_aa: CASGVGFTEAFF

j_call: TRBJ1-1
v_call: TRBV30
cdr3_aa: CAWNLAMNTEAFF

j_call: TRBJ1-5
v_call: TRBV27
cdr3_aa: CASKQFEASNQPQHF

j_call: TRBJ1-1
v_call: TRBV5-1
cdr3_aa: CASSPRERNTEAFF

j_call: TRBJ1-1
v_call: TRBV10-2
cdr3_aa: CASSGSTEPAFLNINRQTWVEAFF

j_call: TRBJ2-6
v_call: TRBV14
cdr3_aa: CASSQDFYLAGVSGANVLTF

j_call: TRBJ1-2
v_call: TRBV6-5
cdr3_aa: CASSRDSSNYGYTF

j_call: TRBJ2-3
v_call: TRBV18
cdr3_aa: CASSPFETGKTDTQYF

j_call: TRBJ2-4
v_call: TRBV5-1
cdr3_aa: CASSFGTGVAKNIQYF

j_call: TRBJ1-1
v_call: TRBV19
cdr3_aa: CASSVGNTEAFF

j_call: TRBJ2-1
v_call: TRBV5-1
cdr3_aa: CASSRKGGSNKQFF

j_call: TRBJ1-2
v_call: TRBV4-1
cdr3_aa: CASSQEERGRYGYTF

j_call: TRBJ2-7
v_call: TRBV7-9
cdr3_aa: CASSFKSREGYEQYF

j_call: TRBJ1-5
v_call: TRBV5-5
cdr3_aa: CASSPGQGNQPQHF

j_call: TRBJ1-4
v_call: TRBV9
cdr3_aa: CASSVEGGLNEKLFF

j_call: TRBJ1-6
v_call: TRBV7-8
cdr3_aa: CASSPSTGPSPLHF

j_call: TRBJ1-3
v_call: TRBV18
cdr3_aa: CASSFGQSSGNTIYF